This is a list of T cell receptor beta chains from one sample in a study of radiotherapy plus CTLA-4 blockade in lung cancer. Data came from immunoSEQ multiplex PCR; TCRdb stores just in-frame clones and leaves some out. The profile covers 60,000 or so clones, with about 80% appearing a single time and approximately 4.3% taken by the ten largest. The sequencing used peripheral blood, collected from a patient treated with radiotherapy plus ipilimumab. These receptors all come from a human donor with non-small cell lung cancer who had a partial response to radiotherapy plus ipilimumab. Both conserved end residues are part of each CDR3. The D gene is left open where the match is weak. The size of a clone is reported for some rows only, either as once, few or many, or as a class for expanded clones.

TRBV5-6,TRBJ2-1,.,.,CASGGDNHDEQFF,TGTGCCAGCGGGGGGGACAATCACGATGAGCAGTTCTTC
TRBV2,TRBJ2-3,TRBD2,.,CASSLGLAGGTDTQYF,TGTGCCAGCAGTCTTGGACTAGCGGGGGGCACAGATACGCAGTATTTT
TRBV6-5,TRBJ1-1,.,.,CASMLTGNTEAFF,TGTGCCAGCATGCTTACAGGGAACACTGAGGCTTTCTTT
TRBV10-3,TRBJ2-1,TRBD1,.,CAISVVGTGVSNEQFF,TGTGCCATCAGTGTAGTCGGGACAGGAGTATCCAATGAGCAGTTCTTC
TRBV5-8,TRBJ2-7,.,.,CASSLVRGFSYEQYF,TGTGCCAGCAGCTTGGTTCGGGGGTTCTCCTACGAGCAGTACTTC
TRBV7-8,TRBJ1-5,.,.,CASSFGNRQARGSNQPQHF,TGTGCCAGCAGCTTTGGGAACCGACAGGCCCGAGGGAGCAATCAGCCCCAGCATTTT
TRBV7-3,TRBJ2-5,TRBD2,.,CASSLSGGAAETQYF,TGTGCCAGCAGCCTCAGCGGGGGGGCCGCGGAGACCCAGTACTTC
TRBV25-1,TRBJ2-1,.,.,CATDSYYNEQFF,TGTGCCACCGACTCCTACTACAATGAGCAGTTCTTC
TRBV5-4,TRBJ1-2,.,.,CASSGGRGNNYGYTF,TGTGCCAGCAGCGGGGGGAGGGGCAATAACTATGGCTACACCTTC
TRBV9,TRBJ1-1,TRBD1,.,CASSLQGVGTEAFF,TGTGCCAGCAGCTTACAGGGGGTCGGCACTGAAGCTTTCTTT
TRBV7-6,TRBJ2-5,TRBD2,.,CASSEEGVLAGDMETQYF,TGTGCCAGCAGCGAAGAAGGGGTGCTAGCGGGGGATATGGAGACCCAGTACTTC
TRBV6-1,TRBJ2-1,TRBD2,.,CASSGGSSYNEQFF,TGTGCCAGCAGTGGCGGGAGCTCCTACAATGAGCAGTTCTTC
TRBV27,TRBJ1-6,.,few,CASLKRGFNSPLHF,TGTGCCAGCCTAAAACGGGGGTTTAATTCACCCCTCCACTTT
TRBV29-1,TRBJ2-7,TRBD1,.,CSVERGQGEQYF,TGCAGCGTTGAAAGGGGGCAGGGCGAGCAGTACTTC
TRBV6-5,TRBJ2-2,.,.,CASTPRPGTGELFF,TGTGCCAGCACTCCCCGGCCGGGCACCGGGGAGCTGTTTTTT
TRBV7-6,TRBJ2-7,TRBD2,.,CASSPERGAQYF,TGTGCCAGCAGCCCAGAGCGGGGAGCGCAGTACTTC
TRBV5-1,TRBJ2-3,.,.,CASSLGRGSTDTQYF,TGCGCCAGCAGCTTGGGTCGGGGGAGCACAGATACGCAGTATTTT
TRBV30,TRBJ2-2,.,.,CAWSKGVWITNTGELFF,TGTGCCTGGAGCAAGGGGGTCTGGATTACGAACACCGGGGAGCTGTTTTTT
TRBV5-4,TRBJ2-5,TRBD1,.,CASSLGRGLQETQYF,TGTGCCAGCAGCTTAGGCAGGGGGCTCCAAGAGACCCAGTACTTC
TRBV5-4,TRBJ2-3,TRBD2,.,CASSLQRGPSPDTQYF,TGTGCCAGCAGCTTGCAGCGGGGGCCCAGCCCAGATACGCAGTATTTT
TRBV19,TRBJ2-3,.,.,CASSILGGDTQYF,TGTGCCAGTAGTATACTCGGGGGAGATACGCAGTATTTT
TRBV4-2,TRBJ1-1,.,.,CASSIRGGGRVDEAFF,TGTGCCAGCAGCATACGCGGGGGGGGGCGAGTGGATGAAGCTTTCTTT
TRBV4-1,TRBJ1-4,.,.,CASSQVQGTEKLFF,TGCGCCAGCAGCCAAGTGCAGGGTACTGAAAAACTGTTTTTT